Each of the 2 T cell receptor beta chains below was sequenced from the same sample in a study of T cells in Graves' hyperthyroidism and ophthalmopathy. Amplified TCR beta CDR3 regions came from RNA transcripts. The HTBI primer set was used in a first-round RT-PCR of the TCR CDR3. TCRdb redid the calling of the multiplex PCR reads with MiXCR, one entry per CDR3 protein. The sample has 550,000 to 800,000 distinct CDR3 sequences; around 17% are singletons. The specimen was blood. All receptors derive from a man between 18 and 35 years old with Graves' hyperthyroidism.

This clonotype has just a few counts. The chain couples TRBV20-1 to TRBJ2-5; the D is unclear. CDR3 length: 15 residues. Germline V lookup: CDR1 DFQATT, CDR2 SNEGSKA (reference sequence). V lost 3 bases to trimming and J lost 3 bases, with 17 bases between them. The chain's CDR3 is CSARSPGGPEETQYF. The CDR3 DNA follows: TGCAGTGCTAGGTCCCCAGGCGGCCCTGAAGAGACCCAGTACTTC.

This clonotype came up a few times. The chain has TRBV4-3 and TRBJ1-5; D is possibly TRBD1 (5 bases). The V end was cut by 0 bases, the J end by 7 bases, with 13 bases between. The germline gives CDR1 LGHNA, CDR2 YSLEER. The CDR3 extends over 15 amino acids. This CDR3 is CASSQDRAGNQPQHF. In DNA form, the CDR3 reads TGCGCCAGCAGCCAAGATCGGGCAGGGAACCAGCCCCAGCATTTT.